This T cell receptor (beta chain) originates from a study of low-dose radiotherapy and immunotherapy resistance in tumors. Overall study context: Cohort 1 was treated with 0.5 Gy per fraction at 2-week intervals, amounting to 6.5 Gy overall.

This clonotype was counted ten times or more. Time point specified: before trial treatment. The study gave donors nivolumab, ipilimumab, aspirin, low-dose cyclophosphamide and low-dose radiotherapy. Each eligible patient had an advanced solid tumor, and these tumors lacked tumor-infiltrating lymphocytes. TRAV and TRBV primers primed cDNA for both TCRalpha and TCRbeta. Amplification of TCRs used a constant-region primer and V-primer adapter for 20 PCR cycles. It was by in vitro transcription that isolated mRNA was amplified. TCRdb re-called the reads through MiXCR, storing one row per CDR3 protein. This sample has 85,000 to 95,000 distinct CDR3 sequences, with 9.4% found just once. Per germline, CDR1 ENHRY and CDR2 SYGVKD. The junction had 2 bases not matched to a gene; V was cut back by 2 bases and J by 3 bases. This CDR3 is built from 14 residues.

Sequenced material: PBMCs, taken before treatment. The sequence derives from a male donor with prostate cancer. The chain links TRBV10-3 to TRBJ2-7; 9 bases match TRBD1. The CDR3 loop reads CAISEGQGIYEQYF. The DNA of the CDR3 is TGTGCCATCAGTGAGGGACAGGGGATCTACGAGCAGTACTTC.